The rows below give T cell receptor beta chains drawn from one sample of a study of blood T cell repertoires in COVID-19. The table came from immunoSEQ multiplex PCR; TCRdb's copy has only in-frame clones and leaves some out. Of under 150,000 clones listed, approximately 90% are singletons. The sample taken for sequencing was peripheral blood. These receptors all stem from a human donor in a cohort sampled during active COVID-19. The CDR3 runs from the conserved cysteine through the conserved F or W. The order of the fields is clone size, CDR3 length, V gene, D gene, J gene, CDR3 protein, CDR3 DNA. D genes are given only for firm matches. Not every row has a clone size; where given, it reads once, few, many or a size class.

clone size: -; CDR3 length: 19; V gene: TRBV7-2; D gene: TRBD1; J gene: TRBJ2-7; CDR3 protein: CASSLRGTGFPRGHYEQYF; CDR3 DNA: TGTGCCAGCAGCTTGCGAGGGACAGGGTTCCCGAGGGGCCACTACGAGCAGTACTTC
clone size: -; CDR3 length: 16; V gene: TRBV11-2; D gene: -; J gene: TRBJ2-1; CDR3 protein: CASSLGGIDYYNEQFF; CDR3 DNA: TGTGCCAGCAGCTTAGGTGGGATTGACTACTACAATGAGCAGTTCTTC
clone size: -; CDR3 length: 15; V gene: TRBV11-2; D gene: -; J gene: TRBJ2-3; CDR3 protein: CASSSRKGGTDTQYF; CDR3 DNA: TGTGCCAGCAGCTCGAGGAAGGGGGGCACAGATACGCAGTATTTT
clone size: once; CDR3 length: 16; V gene: TRBV5-6; D gene: TRBD1; J gene: TRBJ1-2; CDR3 protein: CASSPLSRTGNYGYTF; CDR3 DNA: TGTGCCAGCAGCCCTTTGTCCCGGACAGGGAACTATGGCTACACCTTC
clone size: -; CDR3 length: 15; V gene: TRBV5-8; D gene: TRBD1; J gene: TRBJ1-4; CDR3 protein: CASSLGTANNEKLFF; CDR3 DNA: TGTGCCAGCAGCTTAGGGACAGCTAATAATGAAAAACTGTTTTTT
clone size: few; CDR3 length: 13; V gene: TRBV7-9; D gene: -; J gene: TRBJ2-7; CDR3 protein: CASSSQLNYEQYF; CDR3 DNA: TGTGCCAGCAGCTCCCAACTGAATTACGAGCAGTACTTC
clone size: -; CDR3 length: 15; V gene: TRBV6-5; D gene: -; J gene: TRBJ1-3; CDR3 protein: CASSYRRSSGNTIYF; CDR3 DNA: TGTGCCAGCAGTTACAGGCGGAGCTCTGGAAACACCATATATTTT
clone size: -; CDR3 length: 19; V gene: TRBV21-1; D gene: -; J gene: TRBJ2-7; CDR3 protein: CASSSPGTGVGEDSYEQYF; CDR3 DNA: TGTGCCAGCAGCTCTCCGGGGACAGGGGTCGGTGAAGACTCCTACGAGCAGTACTTC
clone size: -; CDR3 length: 9; V gene: TRBV20-1; D gene: -; J gene: TRBJ1-1; CDR3 protein: CNMNTEAFF; CDR3 DNA: TGCAACATGAACACTGAAGCTTTCTTT
clone size: -; CDR3 length: 16; V gene: TRBV15; D gene: -; J gene: TRBJ2-3; CDR3 protein: CATSAGTLPKGDTQYF; CDR3 DNA: TGTGCCACCAGCGCTGGGACACTCCCAAAGGGAGATACGCAGTATTTT
clone size: -; CDR3 length: 10; V gene: TRBV20-1; D gene: -; J gene: TRBJ1-1; CDR3 protein: CSPRGTEAFF; CDR3 DNA: TGCAGTCCCAGGGGCACTGAAGCTTTCTTT
clone size: -; CDR3 length: 14; V gene: TRBV6-2/TRBV6-3; D gene: -; J gene: TRBJ2-1; CDR3 protein: CASSSYGGYNEQFF; CDR3 DNA: TGTGCCAGCAGTTCTTACGGGGGTTACAATGAGCAGTTCTTC
clone size: -; CDR3 length: 14; V gene: TRBV7-3; D gene: TRBD1; J gene: TRBJ2-7; CDR3 protein: CASSLGTGLGEQYF; CDR3 DNA: TGTGCCAGCAGCTTAGGGACAGGGTTAGGCGAGCAGTACTTC
clone size: -; CDR3 length: 14; V gene: TRBV4-3; D gene: TRBD1; J gene: TRBJ1-2; CDR3 protein: CASSQDRDSRGYTF; CDR3 DNA: TGCGCCAGCAGCCAAGATCGGGACAGTAGGGGCTACACCTTC
clone size: -; CDR3 length: 14; V gene: TRBV11-3; D gene: TRBD2; J gene: TRBJ2-7; CDR3 protein: CASSPAAGAYEQYF; CDR3 DNA: TGTGCCAGCAGCCCCGCAGCGGGAGCCTACGAGCAGTACTTC
clone size: -; CDR3 length: 14; V gene: TRBV6-1; D gene: TRBD1; J gene: TRBJ1-2; CDR3 protein: CASSEWDRGHGYTF; CDR3 DNA: TGTGCCAGCAGTGAATGGGACAGGGGGCATGGCTACACCTTC
clone size: few; CDR3 length: 15; V gene: TRBV11-3; D gene: TRBD1; J gene: TRBJ2-2; CDR3 protein: CASSTGQGSTGELFF; CDR3 DNA: TGTGCCAGCAGCACCGGACAGGGGAGCACCGGGGAGCTGTTTTTT
clone size: -; CDR3 length: 13; V gene: TRBV6-5; D gene: TRBD1; J gene: TRBJ2-1; CDR3 protein: CASSLDRGDEQFF; CDR3 DNA: TGTGCCAGCAGTCTGGACAGGGGGGATGAGCAGTTCTTC
clone size: -; CDR3 length: 15; V gene: TRBV19; D gene: -; J gene: TRBJ1-1; CDR3 protein: CASMNGWGGHTEAFF; CDR3 DNA: TGTGCCAGTATGAATGGATGGGGGGGCCACACTGAAGCTTTCTTT
clone size: -; CDR3 length: 17; V gene: TRBV27; D gene: TRBD1; J gene: TRBJ1-2; CDR3 protein: CASSLSTRQGVIYGYTF; CDR3 DNA: TGTGCCAGCAGTTTATCGACTCGACAGGGGGTGATCTATGGCTACACCTTC
clone size: -; CDR3 length: 14; V gene: TRBV4-3; D gene: -; J gene: TRBJ2-1; CDR3 protein: CASSPQSSYNEQFF; CDR3 DNA: TGCGCCAGCAGCCCCCAGTCGTCCTACAATGAGCAGTTCTTC
clone size: -; CDR3 length: 13; V gene: TRBV7-9; D gene: -; J gene: TRBJ1-2; CDR3 protein: CASSLDSNYGYTF; CDR3 DNA: TGTGCCAGCAGTCTTGACAGCAACTATGGCTACACCTTC
clone size: -; CDR3 length: 17; V gene: TRBV3-1/TRBV3-2; D gene: TRBD2; J gene: TRBJ2-5; CDR3 protein: CASSQAGETSGQETQYF; CDR3 DNA: TGTGCCAGCAGCCAAGCCGGCGAGACTAGCGGCCAAGAGACCCAGTACTTC
clone size: -; CDR3 length: 13; V gene: TRBV30; D gene: -; J gene: TRBJ1-2; CDR3 protein: CAWRARGVHGYTF; CDR3 DNA: TGTGCCTGGAGAGCCCGGGGAGTCCATGGCTACACCTTC
clone size: -; CDR3 length: 15; V gene: TRBV3-1/TRBV3-2; D gene: TRBD2; J gene: TRBJ2-3; CDR3 protein: CASRTLAGGDHAQYF; CDR3 DNA: TGTGCCAGCAGGACCCTAGCGGGGGGGGATCATGCGCAGTATTTT
clone size: -; CDR3 length: 13; V gene: TRBV19; D gene: TRBD1; J gene: TRBJ2-7; CDR3 protein: CASHRDSPYEQYF; CDR3 DNA: TGTGCCAGCCATAGGGACAGCCCCTACGAGCAGTACTTC
clone size: -; CDR3 length: 17; V gene: TRBV9; D gene: TRBD2; J gene: TRBJ2-1; CDR3 protein: CASSVAISGGFYNEQFF; CDR3 DNA: TGTGCCAGCAGCGTGGCAATTAGCGGGGGGTTCTACAATGAGCAGTTCTTC
clone size: -; CDR3 length: 15; V gene: TRBV5-1; D gene: -; J gene: TRBJ2-7; CDR3 protein: CASSLVAASSYEQYF; CDR3 DNA: TGCGCCAGCAGCTTGGTTGCGGCTAGCTCCTACGAGCAGTACTTC
clone size: -; CDR3 length: 12; V gene: TRBV14; D gene: -; J gene: TRBJ2-5; CDR3 protein: CASSQDGWTQYF; CDR3 DNA: TGTGCCAGCAGCCAAGATGGCTGGACCCAGTACTTC
clone size: -; CDR3 length: 14; V gene: TRBV24-1; D gene: -; J gene: TRBJ2-3; CDR3 protein: CATSDTDPGDTQYF; CDR3 DNA: TGTGCCACCAGTGATACAGACCCGGGGGATACGCAGTATTTT
clone size: -; CDR3 length: 12; V gene: TRBV12-3/TRBV12-4; D gene: -; J gene: TRBJ2-4; CDR3 protein: CASKLAGPIQYF; CDR3 DNA: TGTGCCAGCAAGCTTGCGGGCCCCATTCAGTACTTC
clone size: -; CDR3 length: 13; V gene: TRBV9; D gene: -; J gene: TRBJ2-1; CDR3 protein: CASSVDQWNEQFF; CDR3 DNA: TGTGCCAGCAGCGTAGACCAGTGGAATGAGCAGTTCTTC
clone size: -; CDR3 length: 14; V gene: TRBV5-1; D gene: -; J gene: TRBJ2-5; CDR3 protein: CASSLEWAGETQYF; CDR3 DNA: TGCGCCAGCAGCTTGGAGTGGGCGGGGGAGACCCAGTACTTC
clone size: -; CDR3 length: 15; V gene: TRBV19; D gene: TRBD1; J gene: TRBJ2-1; CDR3 protein: CASSTGTGGYNEQFF; CDR3 DNA: TGTGCCAGTAGTACCGGGACAGGGGGCTACAATGAGCAGTTCTTC
clone size: -; CDR3 length: 15; V gene: TRBV7-8; D gene: -; J gene: TRBJ2-7; CDR3 protein: CASSFLPTGSYEQYF; CDR3 DNA: TGTGCCAGCAGCTTCCTTCCTACCGGCTCCTACGAGCAGTACTTC
clone size: -; CDR3 length: 14; V gene: TRBV18; D gene: -; J gene: TRBJ1-5; CDR3 protein: CASSEGVGNQPQHF; CDR3 DNA: TGTGCCAGCTCCGAGGGGGTCGGCAATCAGCCCCAGCATTTT
clone size: -; CDR3 length: 15; V gene: TRBV6-5; D gene: TRBD1; J gene: TRBJ1-2; CDR3 protein: CASSYGTGGSYGYTF; CDR3 DNA: TGTGCCAGCAGTTACGGGACAGGGGGTAGCTATGGCTACACCTTC
clone size: -; CDR3 length: 18; V gene: TRBV15; D gene: -; J gene: TRBJ2-6; CDR3 protein: CATSRDTGHSTGANVLTF; CDR3 DNA: TGTGCCACCAGCAGAGATACGGGACATTCGACTGGGGCCAACGTCCTGACTTTC
clone size: -; CDR3 length: 15; V gene: TRBV19; D gene: TRBD1; J gene: TRBJ1-2; CDR3 protein: CASGGQTVAHYGYTF; CDR3 DNA: TGTGCCAGCGGGGGACAGACGGTAGCCCACTATGGCTACACCTTC
clone size: -; CDR3 length: 14; V gene: TRBV5-6; D gene: TRBD1; J gene: TRBJ1-2; CDR3 protein: CASSPWTGRNGYTF; CDR3 DNA: TGTGCCAGCAGCCCCTGGACAGGGCGAAATGGCTACACCTTC
clone size: -; CDR3 length: 14; V gene: TRBV6-5; D gene: -; J gene: TRBJ2-7; CDR3 protein: CAIGKGGGAYEQYF; CDR3 DNA: TGTGCCATCGGAAAGGGGGGAGGGGCCTACGAGCAGTACTTC